Presented here are 28 T cell receptor beta chains from one specimen sequenced in a study of OX40 agonist ivuxolimab in advanced cancers. Generated by immunoSEQ multiplex PCR, the TCRdb table keeps only in-frame clones and is missing some. The sample has fewer than 15,000 clones; around 80% are singletons. The sample consisted of CD4+ or CD8+ T cells sorted from blood, taken in a trial of the OX40 agonist ivuxolimab. These receptors were taken from an adult with an advanced solid tumor such as melanoma, head and neck, liver or kidney cancer.

This chain connects TRBV7-3 to TRBJ1-3; 7 bases match TRBD1. The CDR3 extends over 15 amino acids. J lost 3 bases, V lost 10 bases, and 12 bases had no gene match. Germline V gene lookup returns CDR1 SGHTA and CDR2 FQGTGA. CDR3 in amino acids: CATDSTGSGGNTIYF. CDR3 sequence (DNA): TGTGCCACCGATTCGACAGGGAGCGGTGGAAACACCATATATTTT.

V gene TRBV27 combines with J gene TRBJ2-1; D is perhaps TRBD2 (5 bases). Germline V CDR1 and CDR2: MNHEY, SMNVEV (reference sequence). This CDR3 is built from 13 residues. V was shortened by 3 bases and J by 9 bases, with 12 bases between the two germline ends. The chain's CDR3 is CASSFSVEGEQFF. In DNA form, the CDR3 reads TGTGCCAGCAGTTTCTCCGTCGAGGGTGAGCAGTTCTTC.

This clone turned up a few times. This chain joins TRBV11-3 and TRBJ2-1; D is perhaps TRBD1 or TRBD2 (6 bases each). Germline V gene sequence: CDR1 SGHNT, CDR2 YENEEA. The CDR3 extends over 12 amino acids. V dropped 10 bases and J dropped 13 bases, with 20 bases sitting between them. This chain's CDR3 is CAIPGARVSQFF. In DNA form, the CDR3 reads TGTGCCATCCCGGGGGCGAGGGTTTCACAGTTCTTC.

CDR3 nucleotides: TGTGCCAGCAGTGAATTGGTTTTCGAGCGGCGGGCAGGGATCAATGAGCAGTTCTTC. It specifies CASSELVFERRAGINEQFF. This sequence joins TRBV6-1 and TRBJ2-1; D tentatively fits TRBD1 or TRBD2 (5 bases each). Trimming pared 2 bases from V and 6 bases from J, leaving 26 bases between. The CDR3 is made up of 19 amino acids. CDR1 and CDR2 (germline): MNHNS, SASEGT.

The chain links TRBV27 to TRBJ2-1; possible D gene TRBD1, 5 bases. Trimming shortened V by 3 bases and J by 15 bases, and 12 bases separated the two germline ends. The CDR3 is 11 residues long. CDR1 and CDR2 (germline): MNHEY, SMNVEV (reference sequence). This chain's CDR3 is CASSLGPKRFF. In DNA, the CDR3 is TGTGCCAGCAGTTTGGGGCCCAAACGGTTCTTC.

The chain recombines TRBV4-1 with TRBJ2-7; D is possibly TRBD1 (5 bases). The CDR3 totals 16 residues. Germline V gene lookup returns CDR1 MGHRA and CDR2 YSYEKL. The V end was cut by 0 bases, the J end by 0 bases, with 12 bases between. The CDR3, as DNA: TGCGCCAGCAGCCAAGATCAGGGCTGGAGCTCCTACGAGCAGTACTTC. This translates into CASSQDQGWSSYEQYF.

V and J are TRBV6-5 and TRBJ2-3, with D unclear. The germline V gene encodes CDR1 MNHEY and CDR2 SVGAGI. The CDR3 loop spans 13 amino acids. Trimming shortened V by 6 bases and J by 2 bases, and 9 bases separated the two germline ends. For the CDR3, the DNA is TGTGCCAGCAGCCAACTCCACACAGATACGCAGTATTTT. The encoded protein is CASSQLHTDTQYF.

The table lists this clone with a count of one. This chain joins TRBV27 and TRBJ1-1, with D perhaps matching TRBD1 (6 bases). This CDR3 has 14 residues. The V end lost 3 bases, the J end lost 0 bases, and 8 bases lay between the germline ends. Germline V gene lookup returns CDR1 MNHEY and CDR2 SMNVEV (reference sequence). The CDR3 reads CASSLTGMNTEAFF. The CDR3 coding sequence is TGTGCCAGCAGTTTGACAGGCATGAACACTGAAGCTTTCTTT.

CDR3 sequence reads: CASSFGPNYGYTF. The DNA of the CDR3 is TGTGCCAGCAGTTTCGGGCCCAACTATGGCTACACCTTC. The chain employs TRBV27 and TRBJ1-2, with unresolved D. Germline CDR1 reads MNHEY; CDR2 reads SMNVEV (reference sequence). This CDR3 is 13 amino acids long. Trimming took 3 bases from V and 2 from J, leaving 7 bases between them.

This clone was seen more than once but under ten times. V gene TRBV6-5 combines with J gene TRBJ1-4; D may be TRBD1 (5 bases). This CDR3 is built from 16 residues. Germline loops: CDR1 MNHEY, CDR2 SVGAGI. Trimming left V 0 bases short and J 1 base short, with 9 bases between. CDR3 residues: CASSYSRVGTNEKLFF. In nucleotides, the CDR3 is TGTGCCAGCAGTTACTCCAGGGTTGGAACTAATGAAAAACTGTTTTTT.

This clone was observed a few times. V and J are TRBV7-6 and TRBJ2-3; 9 nucleotides agree with TRBD2. Trimming took 6 bases from V and 0 from J; bases not matched to a gene: 10. The germline gives CDR1 SGHVS, CDR2 FNYEAQ. This CDR3 is 17 amino acids long. DNA of the CDR3: TGTGCCAGCAGTTCCTCGGGACTAGCAGCGAGCACAGATACGCAGTATTTT. Translating it yields CASSSSGLAASTDTQYF.

This sequence joins TRBV5-1 and TRBJ2-1; D not certain. The V and J ends lost 1 base and 8 bases respectively, with 10 bases between them. Looked up from germline, CDR1 is SGHRS and CDR2 is YFSETQ. The CDR3 totals 13 residues. CDR3 DNA sequence: TGCGCCAGCAGCTTGAGACTCCAAGATGAGCAGTTCTTC. Translated: CASSLRLQDEQFF.

The rearrangement uses TRBV7-6 and TRBJ2-5; tentative D call: TRBD2 (6 bases). The ends were cut back, 1 base at V and 7 bases at J, with 25 bases in the middle. The CDR3 is 18 amino acids. Germline values: CDR1 SGHVS, CDR2 FNYEAQ. CDR3 protein: CASSLEGLEQEGRVTQYF. The CDR3 coding sequence is TGTGCCAGCAGCTTAGAGGGCCTTGAACAGGAGGGAAGGGTGACCCAGTACTTC.

This chain links TRBV15 with TRBJ2-7; D gene unclear. The CDR3 length is 13 residues. The germline V gene encodes CDR1 LNHNV and CDR2 YYDKDF (reference sequence). Trimming pared 5 bases from V and 3 bases from J, leaving 11 bases between. As DNA, the CDR3 is TGTGCCACCAGCCGGGTAGTGGACTACGAGCAGTACTTC. It codes for CATSRVVDYEQYF.

CDR3 DNA: TGTGCCAGTATGGCCAGGGGGGAGGCTAATGAAAAACTGTTTTTT. Encoded protein: CASMARGEANEKLFF. V and J are TRBV19 and TRBJ1-4; TRBD1 aligns across 7 bases. V was pared by 7 bases and J by 3 bases, with 8 bases of the junction left unmatched. The CDR3 totals 15 residues. The germline V gene has CDR1 LNHDA and CDR2 SQIVND (reference sequence).

This chain links TRBV7-6 with TRBJ1-4; D is perhaps TRBD1 (6 bases). Germline values: CDR1 SGHVS, CDR2 FNYEAQ. Trimming took 8 bases from V and 4 from J, leaving 20 bases between them. CDR3 length equals 16 residues. For the CDR3, the DNA is TGTGCCAGCTCCTATTCCCGTGGGGGCCTTAATGAAAAACTGTTTTTT. This translates into CASSYSRGGLNEKLFF.

The CDR3: CASSVESGLEGSNEQFF. CDR3 in DNA: TGTGCCAGCAGCGTAGAGTCGGGACTAGAAGGCAGCAATGAGCAGTTCTTC. The chain is built from TRBV9 and TRBJ2-1; 8 bases line up with TRBD2. CDR3 length: 17 amino acids. The V gene end was trimmed by 0 bases and the J gene end by 6 bases; junction bases not matched to a gene: 11. Looked up from germline, CDR1 is SGDLS and CDR2 is YYNGEE.

This rearrangement joins TRBV5-1 to TRBJ1-1, with D maybe TRBD1 (5 bases). Germline-derived CDR1 and CDR2 are SGHRS and YFSETQ. The CDR3 runs to 19 residues. V was trimmed by 2 bases and J by 0 bases, leaving 23 bases between them. The CDR3: CASSFIVGPQGGMNTEAFF. The CDR3 bases are TGCGCCAGCAGCTTTATTGTGGGACCCCAGGGAGGGATGAACACTGAAGCTTTCTTT. The entire variable domain, with the rest obtained from reference TRBV5-1 and TRBJ1-1, is as follows: KAGVTQTPRYLIKTRGQQVTLSCSPISGHRSVSWYQQTPGQGLQFLFEYFSETQRNKGNFPGRFSGRQFSNSRSEMNVSTLELGDSALYLCASSFIVGPQGGMNTEAFFGQGTRLTVV.

This clone was seen once. This sequence joins TRBV11-2 and TRBJ1-1; no firm D call. The germline V and J ends were trimmed by 1 base and 7 bases, with 1 base remaining between them. The CDR3 has 10 amino acids. Per germline, CDR1 SGHAT and CDR2 FQNNGV. The CDR3 reads CASSLGEAFF. In DNA form, the CDR3 reads TGTGCCAGCAGCTTAGGTGAAGCTTTCTTT.

This chain joins TRBV7-2 and TRBJ1-2; D perhaps matches TRBD1 (5 bases). The CDR3 has 14 amino acids. Deletions cut 4 bases from V and 2 bases from J, with 11 bases between. The V gene's germline CDR1 is SGHTA and CDR2 FQGNSA. DNA of the CDR3: TGTGCCAGCAGCTCATTGGGGGAGAACTATGGCTACACCTTC. Residues: CASSSLGENYGYTF.

This clone was counted a few times. The chain is built from TRBV14 and TRBJ2-7; TRBD1 aligns across 9 bases. CDR1 and CDR2 (germline): SGHDN, FVKESK. The CDR3 totals 13 residues. The junction had 5 bases not matched to a gene; V was cut back by 4 bases and J by 7 bases. The CDR3 spells CASSPDRGWEQYF. The CDR3 DNA is TGTGCCAGCAGCCCGGACAGGGGCTGGGAGCAGTACTTC.

The CDR3 sequence: CASSEVGGTNEKLFF. The CDR3 nucleotides read TGTGCCAGCAGTGAAGTAGGGGGGACTAATGAAAAACTGTTTTTT. The chain employs TRBV6-1 and TRBJ1-4; D possibly corresponds to TRBD1 (6 bases). The CDR3 spans 15 residues. Germline V lookup: CDR1 MNHNS, CDR2 SASEGT. V was shortened by 1 base and J by 2 bases, with 8 bases between the two germline ends.

The V and J genes are TRBV5-4 and TRBJ2-7; the D gene is possibly TRBD1 (5 bases). CDR1 SGHNT and CDR2 YYREEE come from the germline V gene (reference sequence). The V end lost 4 bases, the J end lost 7 bases, and 12 bases lay between the germline ends. This CDR3 is built from 12 residues. In nucleotides, the CDR3 is TGTGCCAGCAGCATCCAGGGTTGGGAGCAGTACTTC. Protein product: CASSIQGWEQYF.

About this clone: The germline gene is not matched at one end of the junction; a read error may be the cause. The chain recombines TRBV5-6 with TRBJ2-1; D assignment may be TRBD1 or TRBD2 (5 bases each). Looked up from germline, CDR1 is SGHDT and CDR2 is YYEEEE. The CDR3 loop spans 15 amino acids. CDR3 DNA: TGTGCCAGCAGCTTGAGGGGACCCCTTTGGAATGAGCAGCTCTTC. Encoded protein: CASSLRGPLWNEQLF. Combining the CDR3 with reference TRBV5-6 and TRBJ2-1 gives the whole variable domain DAGVTQSPTHLIKTRGQQVTLRCSPKSGHDTVSWYQQALGQGPQFIFQYYEEEERQRGNFPDRFSGHQFPNYSSELNVNALLLGDSALYLCASSLRGPLWNEQLFGPGTRLTVL.

V and J are TRBV5-5 and TRBJ1-2; TRBD1 matches at 9 bases. The CDR3 runs 16 residues. J gave up 2 bases and V 0 bases, and 5 bases lay outside the gene matches. Germline V CDR1 and CDR2: SGHKS, YYEKEE (reference sequence). The CDR3 spells CASSLEDRGGNYGYTF. DNA of the CDR3: TGTGCCAGCAGCTTGGAGGACAGGGGTGGAAACTATGGCTACACCTTC.

This sequence joins TRBV11-1 and TRBJ1-6; D not resolved. Germline values: CDR1 SGHAT, CDR2 FQDESV (reference sequence). Trimming pared 5 bases from V and 0 bases from J, leaving 5 bases between. This CDR3 is 14 amino acids long. In nucleotides, the CDR3 is TGTGCCAGCAGCCCCCCCTCCTATAATTCACCCCTCCACTTT. It yields the protein CASSPPSYNSPLHF.

The chain employs TRBV27 and TRBJ1-4; D is undetermined. The germline CDR1 and CDR2 sequences are MNHEY and SMNVEV (reference sequence). The V end lost 6 bases, the J end lost 4 bases, and 18 bases lay between the germline ends. The CDR3 is made up of 16 amino acids. CDR3 in DNA: TGTGCCAGCAGCCCTAAGTTTGGGCAACTTAATGAAAAACTGTTTTTT. It is translated as CASSPKFGQLNEKLFF.

CDR3 residues: CAWQAGTNEQFF. CDR3 DNA: TGTGCCTGGCAAGCGGGAACCAATGAGCAGTTCTTC. The chain is built from TRBV19 and TRBJ2-1, with 7 bases that match TRBD2. The V gene's germline CDR1 is LNHDA and CDR2 SQIVND (reference sequence). This CDR3 region has 12 residues. The V and J ends lost 11 bases and 6 bases, in that order; junction bases with no gene match: 7.